This passage covers 11 T cell receptor beta chains from one sample sequenced in a study of beta chain features in type 1 diabetes. General study findings and limits: People with Type 1 diabetes carried modestly yet significantly shorter TCRB CDR3s in all four CD4+ subsets.

No antigen has been assigned to these receptors. The study reverse transcribed the entire isolated RNA, so it sequenced expressed TCRB transcripts. Data came from immunoSEQ multiplex PCR; TCRdb stores just in-frame clones and leaves some out. The sample comprises tens of thousands of clones, roughly two thirds of which are singletons, and about 1% rests with the top ten. Material: stem cell memory CD4+ T cells from blood. The origin of the receptors is a woman between 35 and 50 years old with type 1 diabetes.

J is TRBJ1-1 and V is TRBV7-2; D unresolved. This CDR3 contains 13 residues. Trimming shortened V by 4 bases and J by 3 bases, and 9 bases separated the two germline ends. Germline CDR1 is SGHTA and CDR2 is FQGNSA. The CDR3 region has the DNA TGTGCCAGCAGCTCCGGTGTAGACACTGAAGCTTTCTTT. Encoded protein: CASSSGVDTEAFF.

The chain carries TRBV5-6 and TRBJ1-1; D may be TRBD1 (5 bases). The V end was cut by 4 bases, the J end by 1 base, with 14 bases between. The germline gives CDR1 SGHDT, CDR2 YYEEEE. There are 15 residues in the CDR3. CDR3 residues: CASSPSGGTNTEAFF. DNA of the CDR3: TGTGCCAGCAGCCCCAGTGGGGGGACGAACACTGAAGCTTTCTTT.

The gene calls are TRBV5-1 and TRBJ2-3; 13 bases line up with TRBD2. The CDR3 is made up of 16 amino acids. The germline V gene has CDR1 SGHRS and CDR2 YFSETQ. Trimming took 4 bases from V and 7 from J; bases not matched to a gene: 9. The CDR3 reads CASSTAGTSGKYTQYF. CDR3 nucleotide sequence: TGCGCCAGCAGCACAGCCGGGACTAGCGGGAAGTATACGCAGTATTTT. The whole variable domain, filled in from reference TRBV5-1 and TRBJ2-3, reads KAGVTQTPRYLIKTRGQQVTLSCSPISGHRSVSWYQQTPGQGLQFLFEYFSETQRNKGNFPGRFSGRQFSNSRSEMNVSTLELGDSALYLCASSTAGTSGKYTQYFGPGTRLTVL.

V is TRBV7-3 and J is TRBJ2-2; D possibly corresponds to TRBD2 (6 bases). Germline V CDR1 and CDR2: SGHTA, FQGTGA. With 5 bases removed from V and 3 bases from J, the gap between germline ends came to 13 bases. The CDR3 covers 15 residues. The CDR3 spells CASSPRRGDTGELFF. The CDR3 DNA follows: TGTGCCAGCAGCCCTAGGAGGGGCGACACCGGGGAGCTGTTTTTT.

In its sample, this clone was seen a few times. CDR3 loop: CASSLGDNSNQPQHF. CDR3 bases: TGCGCCAGCAGCTTGGGAGACAATAGCAATCAGCCCCAGCATTTT. The V and J genes are TRBV5-1 and TRBJ1-5; D gene ambiguous. CDR3 length equals 15 residues. Germline CDR1 reads SGHRS; CDR2 reads YFSETQ. Deletions cut 0 bases from V and 0 bases from J, with 7 bases between.

The J gene is TRBJ2-1, the V gene TRBV5-1, with D tentatively TRBD1 (5 bases). The CDR3 is 13 residues long. The germline V gene encodes CDR1 SGHRS and CDR2 YFSETQ. Trimming took off 2 bases at V and 9 bases at J, with 12 bases between the two ends. The CDR3 DNA sequence: TGCGCCAGCAGCTTCGACCCTACAGGTGAGCAGTTCTTC. Residues: CASSFDPTGEQFF.

The V gene is TRBV7-4, the J gene TRBJ2-3, with D unresolved. Trimming took 1 base from V and 2 from J, leaving 10 bases between them. The CDR3 loop spans 15 amino acids. Per the germline V gene, CDR1 is SGHVT and CDR2 is SQSDAQ. The DNA for the CDR3 is TGTGCCAGCAGCTTAGTCCACGACTCCACAGATACGCAGTATTTT. Protein: CASSLVHDSTDTQYF.

This clone was detected a few times. The chain has TRBV10-3 and TRBJ1-1; 8 positions agree with TRBD1. Germline CDR1 and CDR2: ENHRY and SYGVKD. The length of the CDR3 is 19 residues. V was pared by 2 bases and J by 1 base, with 15 bases of the junction left unmatched. CDR3 sequence: CAISEEGPGGGFGNTEAFF. DNA of the CDR3: TGTGCCATCAGTGAGGAGGGCCCAGGGGGCGGCTTTGGGAACACTGAAGCTTTCTTT.

This clone was found a few times. CDR3 sequence: CASRGRQETQYF. DNA of the CDR3: TGTGCCAGCAGGGGGAGGCAAGAGACCCAGTACTTC. The chain joins TRBV28 to TRBJ2-5; a possible D gene is TRBD2 (6 bases). The CDR3 runs 12 residues. Trimming removed 6 bases at V and 2 bases at J, with 7 bases between. Looked up from germline, CDR1 is MDHEN and CDR2 is SYDVKM.

The chain combines TRBV6-6 with TRBJ2-7, with D maybe TRBD2 (6 bases). Germline V gene data show CDR1 as MNHNY and CDR2 as SVGAGI (reference sequence). The CDR3 runs 14 residues. V shed 4 bases and J shed 2 bases, with 12 bases lying between them. CDR3 DNA sequence: TGTGCCAGCAGTTGGGGCGGGACCACCTACGAGCAGTACTTC. Its translation is CASSWGGTTYEQYF.

This chain links TRBV7-9 with TRBJ1-2; D is undetermined. The length of the CDR3 is 13 residues. Per the germline V gene, CDR1 is SEHNR and CDR2 is FQNEAQ (reference sequence). CDR3 loop: CASGQVANYGYTF. The CDR3 DNA reads as TGTGCTAGCGGTCAGGTCGCTAACTATGGCTACACCTTC.